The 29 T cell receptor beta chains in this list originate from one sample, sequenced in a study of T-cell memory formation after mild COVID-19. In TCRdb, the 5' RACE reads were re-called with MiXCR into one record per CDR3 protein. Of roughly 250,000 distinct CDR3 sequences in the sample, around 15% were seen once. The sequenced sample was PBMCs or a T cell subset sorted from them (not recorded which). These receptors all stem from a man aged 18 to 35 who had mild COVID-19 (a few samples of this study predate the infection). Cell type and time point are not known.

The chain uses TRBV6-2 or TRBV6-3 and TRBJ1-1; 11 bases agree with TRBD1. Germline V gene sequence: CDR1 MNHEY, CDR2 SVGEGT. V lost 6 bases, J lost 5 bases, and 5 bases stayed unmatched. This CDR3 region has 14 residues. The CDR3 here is CASRPRDRGTEAFF. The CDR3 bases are TGTGCCAGCAGGCCCCGGGACAGGGGGACTGAAGCTTTCTTT.

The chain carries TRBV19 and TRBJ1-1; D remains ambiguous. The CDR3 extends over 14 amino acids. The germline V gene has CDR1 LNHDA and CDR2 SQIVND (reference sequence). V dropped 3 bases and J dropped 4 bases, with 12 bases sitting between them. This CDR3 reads CASSMDSRLTEAFF. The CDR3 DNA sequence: TGTGCCAGTAGTATGGACTCAAGGCTCACTGAAGCTTTCTTT.

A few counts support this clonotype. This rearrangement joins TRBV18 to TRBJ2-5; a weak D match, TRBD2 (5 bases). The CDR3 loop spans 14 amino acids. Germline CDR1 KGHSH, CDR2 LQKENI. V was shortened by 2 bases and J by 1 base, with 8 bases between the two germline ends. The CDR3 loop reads CASSPLAIQETQYF. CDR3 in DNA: TGTGCCAGCTCACCATTAGCGATCCAAGAGACCCAGTACTTC. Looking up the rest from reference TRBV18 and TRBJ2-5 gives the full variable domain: NAGVMQNPRHLVRRRGQEARLRCSPMKGHSHVYWYRQLPEEGLKFMVYLQKENIIDESGMPKERFSAEFPKEGPSILRIQQVVRGDSAAYFCASSPLAIQETQYFGPGTRLLVL.

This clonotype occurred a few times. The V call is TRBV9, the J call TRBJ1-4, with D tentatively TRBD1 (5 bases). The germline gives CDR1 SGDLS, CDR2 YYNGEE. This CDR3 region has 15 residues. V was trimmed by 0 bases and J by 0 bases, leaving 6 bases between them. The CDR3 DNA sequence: TGTGCCAGCAGCGTAGAGACAGCAACTAATGAAAAACTGTTTTTT. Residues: CASSVETATNEKLFF.

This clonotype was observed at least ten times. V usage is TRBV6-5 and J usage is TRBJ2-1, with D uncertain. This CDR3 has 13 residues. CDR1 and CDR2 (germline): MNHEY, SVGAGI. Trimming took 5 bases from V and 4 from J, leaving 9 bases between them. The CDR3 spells CASSPTSYNEQFF. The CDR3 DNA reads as TGTGCCAGCAGTCCAACCTCTTACAATGAGCAGTTCTTC.

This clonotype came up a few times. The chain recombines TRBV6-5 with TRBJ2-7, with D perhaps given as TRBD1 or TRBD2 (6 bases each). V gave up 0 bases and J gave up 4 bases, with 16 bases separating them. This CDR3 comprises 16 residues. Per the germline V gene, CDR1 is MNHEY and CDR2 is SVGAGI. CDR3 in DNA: TGTGCCAGCAGTTACTCGGGCGGCAGAGGGGGGTACGAGCAGTACTTC. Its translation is CASSYSGGRGGYEQYF.

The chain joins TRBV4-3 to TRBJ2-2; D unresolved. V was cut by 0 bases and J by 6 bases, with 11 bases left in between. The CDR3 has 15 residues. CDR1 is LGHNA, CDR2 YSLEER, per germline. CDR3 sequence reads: CASSQDRLYAGELFF. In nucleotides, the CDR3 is TGCGCCAGCAGCCAAGATCGATTGTATGCCGGGGAGCTGTTTTTT.

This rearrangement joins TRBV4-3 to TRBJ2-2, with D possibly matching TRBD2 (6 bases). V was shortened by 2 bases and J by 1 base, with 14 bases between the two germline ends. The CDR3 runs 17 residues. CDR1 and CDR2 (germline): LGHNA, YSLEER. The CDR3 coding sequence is TGCGCCAGCAGCCAAATAGCCGGGACTGTGAACACCGGGGAGCTGTTTTTT. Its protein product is CASSQIAGTVNTGELFF.

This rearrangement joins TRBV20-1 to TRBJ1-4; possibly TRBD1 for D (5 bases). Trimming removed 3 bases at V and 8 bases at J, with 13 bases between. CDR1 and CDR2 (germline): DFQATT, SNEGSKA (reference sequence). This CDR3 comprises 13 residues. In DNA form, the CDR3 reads TGCAGTGCTAGTGAGGGGCGAGAAGAAAAACTGTTTTTT. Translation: CSASEGREEKLFF.

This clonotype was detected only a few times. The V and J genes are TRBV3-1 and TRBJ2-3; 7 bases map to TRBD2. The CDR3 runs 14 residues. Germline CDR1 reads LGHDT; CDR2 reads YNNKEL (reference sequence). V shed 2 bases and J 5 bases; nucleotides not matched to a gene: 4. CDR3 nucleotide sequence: TGTGCCAGCAGCCAAACTAGCGCGGAAGATACGCAGTATTTT. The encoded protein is CASSQTSAEDTQYF.

CDR3 sequence reads: CASSLYRGLEQYF. Written as DNA, the CDR3 is TGTGCCAGCAGTCTATACAGGGGGCTCGAGCAGTACTTC. The gene calls are TRBV27 and TRBJ2-7; 9 bases agree with TRBD1. This CDR3 region has 13 residues. V trimming: 5 bases; J trimming: 6 bases; junction bases outside the gene matches: 5. Germline CDR1 MNHEY, CDR2 SMNVEV (reference sequence).

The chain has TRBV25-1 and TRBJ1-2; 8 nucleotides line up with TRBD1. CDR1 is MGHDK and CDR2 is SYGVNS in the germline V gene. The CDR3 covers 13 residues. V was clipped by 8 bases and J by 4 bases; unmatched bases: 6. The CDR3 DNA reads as TGTGCCAGCGGACAGGGAGTTGGCTATGGCTACACCTTC. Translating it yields CASGQGVGYGYTF.

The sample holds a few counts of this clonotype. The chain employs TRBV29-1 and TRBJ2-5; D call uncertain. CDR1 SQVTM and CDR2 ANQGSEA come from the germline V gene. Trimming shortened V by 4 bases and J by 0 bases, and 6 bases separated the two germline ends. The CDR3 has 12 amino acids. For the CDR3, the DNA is TGCAGCGTTGGAGCCTACCAAGAGACCCAGTACTTC. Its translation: CSVGAYQETQYF.

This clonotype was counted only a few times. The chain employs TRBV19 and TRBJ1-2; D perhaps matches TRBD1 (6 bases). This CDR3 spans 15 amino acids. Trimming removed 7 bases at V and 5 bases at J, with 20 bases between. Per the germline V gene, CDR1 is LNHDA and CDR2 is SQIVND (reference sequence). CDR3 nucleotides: TGTGCCAGTACCTTGACAGGTCAAGGCGGGTATGGCTACACCTTC. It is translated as CASTLTGQGGYGYTF.

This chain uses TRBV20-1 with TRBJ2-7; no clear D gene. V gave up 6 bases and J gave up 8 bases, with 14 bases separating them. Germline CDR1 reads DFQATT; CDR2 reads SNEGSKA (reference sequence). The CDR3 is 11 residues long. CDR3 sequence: CSAAVAAKQYV. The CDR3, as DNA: TGCAGTGCCGCCGTGGCGGCGAAGCAGTACGTC.

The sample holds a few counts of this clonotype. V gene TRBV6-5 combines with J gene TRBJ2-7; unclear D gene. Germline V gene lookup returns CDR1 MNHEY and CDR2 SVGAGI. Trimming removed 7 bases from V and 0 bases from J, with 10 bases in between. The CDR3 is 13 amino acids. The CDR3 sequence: CASMATSSYEQYF. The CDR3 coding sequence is TGTGCCAGCATGGCCACCAGCTCCTACGAGCAGTACTTC.

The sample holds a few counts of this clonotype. The CDR3 nucleotides are TGTGCCAGCAGCTTAGGGACAGGGTATAACAATGAGCAGTTCTTC. Translation gives CASSLGTGYNNEQFF. The rearrangement links TRBV7-8 to TRBJ2-1; 8 nucleotides line up with TRBD1. CDR1 and CDR2 (germline): SGHVS, FQNEAQ. The CDR3 length is 15 residues. V shed 1 base, J shed 5 bases, and the junction held 4 bases outside the gene matches.

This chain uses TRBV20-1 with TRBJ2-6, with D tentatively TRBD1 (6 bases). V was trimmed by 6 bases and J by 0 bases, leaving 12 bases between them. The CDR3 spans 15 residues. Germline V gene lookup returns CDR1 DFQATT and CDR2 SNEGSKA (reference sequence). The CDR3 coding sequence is TGCAGTGCGATGGTACAGGGCTCTGGGGCCAACGTCCTGACTTTC. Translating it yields CSAMVQGSGANVLTF.

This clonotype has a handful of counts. CDR3 DNA sequence: TGTGCCATCAGTGAGCCCGGGGGGGAGACCCAGTACTTC. Translating gives CAISEPGGETQYF. This rearrangement joins TRBV10-3 to TRBJ2-5; 7 bases are a match to TRBD2. The CDR3 covers 13 residues. Per the germline V gene, CDR1 is ENHRY and CDR2 is SYGVKD. The junction had 2 bases not matched to a gene; V was cut back by 2 bases and J by 5 bases.

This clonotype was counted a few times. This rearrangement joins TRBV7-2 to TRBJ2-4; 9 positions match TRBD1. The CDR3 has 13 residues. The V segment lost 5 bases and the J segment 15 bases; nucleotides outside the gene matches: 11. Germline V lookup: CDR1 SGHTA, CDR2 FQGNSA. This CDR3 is CASSDRDRDGVYF. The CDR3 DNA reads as TGTGCCAGCAGCGACCGGGACAGGGATGGGGTGTACTTC.

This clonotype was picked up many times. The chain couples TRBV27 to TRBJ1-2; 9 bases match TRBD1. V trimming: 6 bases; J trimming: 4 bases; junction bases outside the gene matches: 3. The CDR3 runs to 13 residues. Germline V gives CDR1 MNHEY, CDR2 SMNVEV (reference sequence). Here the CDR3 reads CASSLTGGYGYTF. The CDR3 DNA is TGTGCCAGCAGCTTGACAGGGGGCTATGGCTACACCTTC.

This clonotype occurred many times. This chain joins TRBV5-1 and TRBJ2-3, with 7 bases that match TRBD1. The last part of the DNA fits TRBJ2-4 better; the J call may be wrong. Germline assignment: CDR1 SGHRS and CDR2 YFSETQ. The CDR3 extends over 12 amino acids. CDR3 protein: CASSLGGGTQYF. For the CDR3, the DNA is TGCGCCAGCAGCTTGGGAGGGGGCACTCAGTACTTC.

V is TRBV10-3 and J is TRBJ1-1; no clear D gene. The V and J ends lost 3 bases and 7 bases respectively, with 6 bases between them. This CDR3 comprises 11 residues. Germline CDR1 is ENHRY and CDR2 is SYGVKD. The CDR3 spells CAISERSEAFF. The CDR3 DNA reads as TGTGCCATCAGTGAAAGGAGTGAAGCTTTCTTT.

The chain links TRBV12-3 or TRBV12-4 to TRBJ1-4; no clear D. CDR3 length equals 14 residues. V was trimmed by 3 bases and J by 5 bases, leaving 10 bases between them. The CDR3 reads CASSLWVGNEKLFF. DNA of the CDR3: TGTGCCAGCAGTTTGTGGGTCGGCAATGAAAAACTGTTTTTT.

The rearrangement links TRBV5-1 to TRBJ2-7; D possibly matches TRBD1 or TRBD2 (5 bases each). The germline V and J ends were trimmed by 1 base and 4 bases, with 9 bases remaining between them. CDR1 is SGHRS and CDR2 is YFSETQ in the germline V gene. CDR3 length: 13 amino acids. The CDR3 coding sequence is TGCGCCAGCAGCTTGTTCAGGGAGTACGAGCAGTACTTC. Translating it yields CASSLFREYEQYF.

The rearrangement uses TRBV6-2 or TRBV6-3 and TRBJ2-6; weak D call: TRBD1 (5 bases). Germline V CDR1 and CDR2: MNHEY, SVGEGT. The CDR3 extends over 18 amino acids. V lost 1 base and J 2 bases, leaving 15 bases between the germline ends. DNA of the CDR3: TGTGCCAGCAGTTACTTCAGGGTGCTGAGGCCTGGGGCCAACGTCCTGACTTTC. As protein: CASSYFRVLRPGANVLTF.

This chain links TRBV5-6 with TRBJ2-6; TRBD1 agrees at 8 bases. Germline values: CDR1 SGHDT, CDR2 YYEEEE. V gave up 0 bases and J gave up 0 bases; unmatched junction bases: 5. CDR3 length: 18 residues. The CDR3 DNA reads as TGTGCCAGCAGCTTGGTTCGGACAGGGCACTCTGGGGCCAACGTCCTGACTTTC. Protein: CASSLVRTGHSGANVLTF.

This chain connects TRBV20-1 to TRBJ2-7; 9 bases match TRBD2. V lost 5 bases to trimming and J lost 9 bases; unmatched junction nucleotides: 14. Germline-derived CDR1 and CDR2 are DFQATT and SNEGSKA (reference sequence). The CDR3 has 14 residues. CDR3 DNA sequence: TGCAGTGCTCCTTCAGCGCGGGGGGGCCTTGTGCAGTACTTC. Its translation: CSAPSARGGLVQYF.

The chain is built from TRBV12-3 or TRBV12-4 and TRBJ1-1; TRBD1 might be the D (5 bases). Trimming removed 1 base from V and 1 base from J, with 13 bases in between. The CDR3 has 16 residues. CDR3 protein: CASSLGHRSTNTEAFF. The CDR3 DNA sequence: TGTGCCAGCAGTTTAGGACACAGGTCGACGAACACTGAAGCTTTCTTT.